Listed below are T cell receptor beta chains from one sample, sequenced in a study of cytomegalovirus exposure and HLA in healthy donors. Produced via immunoSEQ multiplex PCR; TCRdb's table is partial and in-frame only. There are fewer than 110,000 clones in the sample; about 81% occur only once, and roughly a tenth lies in the top ten. Sequencing used PBMCs. The receptors derive from a man aged 50-59 years in good health and CMV-seronegative. The CDR3 runs from the conserved cysteine through the conserved F or W. D genes are given only for firm matches. Size values are once, few and many counts, or a class for expanded clones, and some rows have none.

V gene	J gene	D gene	clone size	CDR3 DNA	CDR3 protein
TRBV29-1	TRBJ1-4	TRBD1	-	TGCAGCGTCGCGGATGGACAGGGTGTCACTAATGAAAAACTGTTTTTT	CSVADGQGVTNEKLFF
TRBV5-1	TRBJ2-5	TRBD2	once	TGCGCCAGCAGCTTGGTACGGGGGGGAGACCAAGAGACCCAGTACTTC	CASSLVRGGDQETQYF
TRBV11-2	TRBJ2-7	TRBD1	-	TGTGCCAGCAGCCCGTCGACAGGGGGCTACGAGCAGTACTTC	CASSPSTGGYEQYF
TRBV5-6	TRBJ1-5	-	-	TGTGCCAGCAGCAAGGAGACAGGATTTGATCAGCCCCAGCATTTT	CASSKETGFDQPQHF
TRBV6-5	TRBJ1-1	TRBD1	-	TGTGCCAGCAGACCAACAGGGGCCAACACTGAAGCTTTCTTT	CASRPTGANTEAFF
TRBV12-5	TRBJ2-7	-	-	TGTGCTAGTGGTTTGGTACCGCCTAGGTCCTACGAGCAGTACTTC	CASGLVPPRSYEQYF
TRBV9	TRBJ2-4	TRBD1	-	TGTGCCAGCAGCGGCCGACAGGGGGGTGGGAACATTCAGTACTTC	CASSGRQGGGNIQYF
TRBV6-1	TRBJ2-6	-	few	TGTGCCAGCAGTGAAAGGCTCCAGGCCGCCTCTGGGGCCAACGTCCTGACTTTC	CASSERLQAASGANVLTF
TRBV11-3	TRBJ2-7	-	-	TGTGCCAGCAGCCCTCCGGGTCGGTTCTACGAGCAGTACTTC	CASSPPGRFYEQYF
TRBV6-1	TRBJ2-7	TRBD1	-	TGTGCCAGCAGGGACCGGTGGACAGGCTCATACGAGCAGTACTTC	CASRDRWTGSYEQYF
TRBV28	TRBJ1-1	TRBD1	few	TGTGCCAGCAGTGAGGGGGCTATGAACACTGAAGCTTTCTTT	CASSEGAMNTEAFF
TRBV11-2	TRBJ2-7	TRBD2	few	TGTGCCAGCAGCTTAGAACTAGCGGGGGGCTACGAGCAGTACTTC	CASSLELAGGYEQYF
TRBV2	TRBJ1-2	-	once	TGTGCCAGCAGTGACCAGGGTATCGGTGGCTACACCTTC	CASSDQGIGGYTF
TRBV5-1	TRBJ1-5	TRBD1	-	TGCGCCAGCAGCCCCCAGGCAGGGGGCGCGGAGCAGCCCCAGCATTTT	CASSPQAGGAEQPQHF
TRBV11-2	TRBJ1-4	TRBD1	few	TGTGCCAGCAGCCCGACAGGGGGACCTAATGAAAAACTGTTTTTT	CASSPTGGPNEKLFF
TRBV19	TRBJ1-6	-	-	TGTGCCAGTATCCAGCCAGGGAAATCACCCCTCCACTTT	CASIQPGKSPLHF
TRBV9	TRBJ2-7	-	few	TGTGCCAGCAGCGTACAGGGGCGATCTTACGAGCAGTACTTC	CASSVQGRSYEQYF
TRBV7-3	TRBJ2-3	TRBD2	-	TGTGCCAGCAGCGGCGGACTAGCGGGGGGATCAGATACGCAGTATTTT	CASSGGLAGGSDTQYF
TRBV11-2	TRBJ2-2	-	many	TGTGCCAGCAGCTTTCTCCTAGCAAGTACCGGGGAGCTGTTTTTT	CASSFLLASTGELFF
TRBV6-4	TRBJ2-7	TRBD2	-	TGTGCCAGCAGTGACTCAATCGGGAGGGGATACGAGCAGTACTTC	CASSDSIGRGYEQYF
TRBV7-9	TRBJ2-7	-	-	TGTGCCAGCAGCCCCCCATCGGGGGTTCCCTACGAGCAGTACTTC	CASSPPSGVPYEQYF
TRBV18	TRBJ2-1	-	-	TGTGCCAGCTCTCTCCGGGCGGGAATGGACGAGCAGTTCTTC	CASSLRAGMDEQFF
TRBV5-1	TRBJ2-3	TRBD2	-	TGCGCCAGCAGCTTGGAAGGTCGCGGGAGGTTAGATACGCAGTATTTT	CASSLEGRGRLDTQYF
TRBV19	TRBJ1-2	TRBD1	-	TGTGCCAGTAGTATACCTCTTGGCAGGGGGGATGGCTACACCTTC	CASSIPLGRGDGYTF
TRBV4-1	TRBJ2-7	-	-	TGCGCCAGCAGCCTGTACGACACACCTTACGAGCAGTACTTC	CASSLYDTPYEQYF
TRBV9	TRBJ1-3	TRBD1	once	TGTGCCAGCAGCCCCCAGGACAGGGCTGGAAACACCATATATTTT	CASSPQDRAGNTIYF
TRBV2	TRBJ2-5	-	-	TGTGCCAGCAGTGGGGGGGGGCCCATCCAAGAGACCCAGTACTTC	CASSGGGPIQETQYF
TRBV19	TRBJ2-4	-	-	TGTGCCAGTAGTATAGATCTGGCAAGTATAGCCAAAAACATTCAGTACTTC	CASSIDLASIAKNIQYF
TRBV25-1	TRBJ1-2	TRBD1	-	TGTGCCAGCAGTGACCTGGACAGGGGACTGCGTGGCTACACCTTC	CASSDLDRGLRGYTF
TRBV9	TRBJ2-2	-	once	TGTGCCAGCAGCGAATCGACTAAGCCGAACACCGGGGAGCTGTTTTTT	CASSESTKPNTGELFF
TRBV5-6	TRBJ1-1	-	-	TGTGCCAGCAGCTTGATATTGAACACTGAAGCTTTCTTT	CASSLILNTEAFF
TRBV4-1	TRBJ1-3	-	-	TGCGCCAGCAGCCAAGAAGGGACACCCTTCTCTGGAAACACCATATATTTT	CASSQEGTPFSGNTIYF
TRBV28	TRBJ2-3	TRBD1	-	TGTGCCAGCAGTACGGGACAGGGTACAGATACGCAGTATTTT	CASSTGQGTDTQYF
TRBV12-5	TRBJ2-7	TRBD1	-	TGTGCTAGTGAGACAGGGGGCGCGGTGGACGAGCAGTACTTC	CASETGGAVDEQYF
TRBV4-1	TRBJ2-5	-	once	TGCGCCAGCAGCCAAGACCCTAGCTGGCAAGAGACCCAGTACTTC	CASSQDPSWQETQYF
TRBV27	TRBJ2-7	-	-	TGTGCCAGCAGTTTCGACAGATCCTACGAGCAGTACTTC	CASSFDRSYEQYF
TRBV7-8	TRBJ1-4	-	-	TGTGCCAGCAGCCCACGCCGGGACAACGAAAAACTGTTTTTT	CASSPRRDNEKLFF
TRBV7-8	TRBJ1-3	-	few	TGTGCCAGCAGCACCGCGGACACCATATATTTT	CASSTADTIYF
TRBV12-5	TRBJ2-1	-	few	TGTGCTAGTGCCCTATCCGGGACTTCCTACAATGAGCAGTTCTTC	CASALSGTSYNEQFF
TRBV19	TRBJ1-3	-	-	TGTGCCAGTAGCAATACAGTGGACTCTGGAAACACCATATATTTT	CASSNTVDSGNTIYF
TRBV27	TRBJ1-5	TRBD1	-	TGTGCCAGCAGTCCGAGGACAGGGGGCGATCAGCCCCAGCATTTT	CASSPRTGGDQPQHF
TRBV19	TRBJ2-5	TRBD2	-	TGTGCCAGTAGTATTGGGAGGGACCCGAGGGAGGAGACCCAGTACTTC	CASSIGRDPREETQYF
TRBV5-8	TRBJ2-2	TRBD2	-	TGTGCCAGCAGCTTGGCCCACACTAGCGGGAGCGCCGGGGAGCTGTTTTTT	CASSLAHTSGSAGELFF